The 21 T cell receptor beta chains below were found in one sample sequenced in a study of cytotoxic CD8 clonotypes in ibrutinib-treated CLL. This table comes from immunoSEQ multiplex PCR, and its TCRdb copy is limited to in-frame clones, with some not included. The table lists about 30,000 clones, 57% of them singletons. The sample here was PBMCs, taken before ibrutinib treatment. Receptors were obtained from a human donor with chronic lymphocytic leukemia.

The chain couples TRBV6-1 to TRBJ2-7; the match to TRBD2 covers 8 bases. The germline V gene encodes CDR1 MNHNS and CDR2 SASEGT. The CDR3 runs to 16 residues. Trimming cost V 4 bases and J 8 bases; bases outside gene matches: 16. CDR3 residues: CASSAIPGGAQGKQYF. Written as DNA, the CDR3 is TGTGCCAGCAGTGCAATCCCGGGAGGGGCTCAAGGAAAGCAGTACTTC.

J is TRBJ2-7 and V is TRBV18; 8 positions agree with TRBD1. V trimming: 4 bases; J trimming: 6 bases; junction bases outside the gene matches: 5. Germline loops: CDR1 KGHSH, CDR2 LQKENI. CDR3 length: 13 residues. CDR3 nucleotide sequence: TGTGCCAGCTCACACATGACAGGGGCCGAGCAGTACTTC. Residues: CASSHMTGAEQYF.

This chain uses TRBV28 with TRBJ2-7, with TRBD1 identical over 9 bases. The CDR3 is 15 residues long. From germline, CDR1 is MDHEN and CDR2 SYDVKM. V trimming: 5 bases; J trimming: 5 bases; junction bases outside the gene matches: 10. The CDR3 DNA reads TGTGCCAGCAGTGTAAAACAGGGGGCGCGCCACGAGCAGTACTTC. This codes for CASSVKQGARHEQYF. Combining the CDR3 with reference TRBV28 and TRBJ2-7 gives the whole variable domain DVKVTQSSRYLVKRTGEKVFLECVQDMDHENMFWYRQDPGLGLRLIYFSYDVKMKEKGDIPEGYSVSREKKERFSLILESASTNQTSMYLCASSVKQGARHEQYFGPGTRLTVT.

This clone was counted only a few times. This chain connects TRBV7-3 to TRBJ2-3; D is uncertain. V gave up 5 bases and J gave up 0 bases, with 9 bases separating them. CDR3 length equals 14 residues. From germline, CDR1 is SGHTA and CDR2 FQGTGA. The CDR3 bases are TGTGCCAGCAGCCTCCCCGACAGCACAGATACGCAGTATTTT. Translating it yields CASSLPDSTDTQYF.

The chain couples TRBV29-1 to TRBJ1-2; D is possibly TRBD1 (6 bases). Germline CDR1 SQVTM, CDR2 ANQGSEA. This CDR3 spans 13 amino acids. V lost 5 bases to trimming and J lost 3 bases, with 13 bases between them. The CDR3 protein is CSVLQGRDYGYTF. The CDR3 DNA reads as TGCAGCGTTTTACAGGGACGGGACTATGGCTACACCTTC.

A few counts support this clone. The CDR3 nucleotides read TGTGCCAGCAGTTATCAGGGGGGACTCTATGGCTACACCTTC. Protein sequence: CASSYQGGLYGYTF. This sequence joins TRBV6-5 and TRBJ1-2; TRBD1 agrees at 7 bases. CDR3 length: 14 residues. V was pared by 3 bases and J by 4 bases, with 5 bases of the junction left unmatched. CDR1 MNHEY and CDR2 SVGAGI come from the germline V gene.

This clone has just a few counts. Here the CDR3 reads CASSTVRAREQYF. CDR3 nucleotides: TGTGCCAGTAGTACAGTCCGCGCCCGCGAGCAGTACTTC. This chain joins TRBV19 and TRBJ2-7; D gene unclear. CDR1 is LNHDA, CDR2 SQIVND, per germline (reference sequence). The CDR3 is 13 amino acids. The V end was cut by 4 bases, the J end by 6 bases, with 13 bases between.

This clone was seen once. CDR3 residues: CASSQDLTRDEQYF. The DNA for the CDR3 is TGCGCCAGCAGCCAAGATTTAACTAGAGACGAGCAGTACTTC. The rearrangement joins TRBV4-1 to TRBJ2-7; maybe TRBD2 (5 bases). V was pared by 0 bases and J by 5 bases, with 11 bases between. The CDR3 contains 14 residues. Looked up from germline, CDR1 is MGHRA and CDR2 is YSYEKL.

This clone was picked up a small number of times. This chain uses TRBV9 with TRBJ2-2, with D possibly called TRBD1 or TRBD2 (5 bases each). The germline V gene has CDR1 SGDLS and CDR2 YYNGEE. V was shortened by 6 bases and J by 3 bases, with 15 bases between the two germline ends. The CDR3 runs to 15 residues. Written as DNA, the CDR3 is TGTGCCAGCACCCCCGGGGCCGGGGACACCGGGGAGCTGTTTTTT. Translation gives CASTPGAGDTGELFF.

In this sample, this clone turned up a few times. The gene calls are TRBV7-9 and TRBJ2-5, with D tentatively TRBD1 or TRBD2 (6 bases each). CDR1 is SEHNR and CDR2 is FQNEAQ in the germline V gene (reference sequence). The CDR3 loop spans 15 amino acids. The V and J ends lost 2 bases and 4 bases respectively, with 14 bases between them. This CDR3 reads CASSLSWGAGETQYF. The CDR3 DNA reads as TGTGCCAGCAGCTTATCGTGGGGGGCCGGAGAGACCCAGTACTTC.

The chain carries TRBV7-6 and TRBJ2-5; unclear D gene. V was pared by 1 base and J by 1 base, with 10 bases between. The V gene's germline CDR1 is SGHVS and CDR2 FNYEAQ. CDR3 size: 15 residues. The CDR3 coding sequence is TGTGCCAGCAGCTTAGAGCTGGGGTCCCAAGAGACCCAGTACTTC. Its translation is CASSLELGSQETQYF. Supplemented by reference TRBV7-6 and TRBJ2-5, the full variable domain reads GAGVSQSPRYKVTKRGQDVALRCDPISGHVSLYWYRQALGQGPEFLTYFNYEAQQDKSGLPNDRFSAERPEGSISTLTIQRTEQRDSAMYRCASSLELGSQETQYFGPGTRLLVL.

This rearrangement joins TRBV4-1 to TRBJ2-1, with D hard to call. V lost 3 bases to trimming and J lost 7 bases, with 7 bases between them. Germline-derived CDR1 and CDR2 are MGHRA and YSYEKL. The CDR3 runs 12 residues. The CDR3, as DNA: TGCGCCAGCAGCCATTTGGATAATGAGCAGTTCTTC. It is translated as CASSHLDNEQFF.

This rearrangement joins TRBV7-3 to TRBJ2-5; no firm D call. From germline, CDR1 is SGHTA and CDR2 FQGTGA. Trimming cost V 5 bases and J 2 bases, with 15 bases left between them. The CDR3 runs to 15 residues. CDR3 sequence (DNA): TGTGCCAGCAGCACGGGCGGTAATCCTCAAGAGACCCAGTACTTC. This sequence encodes CASSTGGNPQETQYF.

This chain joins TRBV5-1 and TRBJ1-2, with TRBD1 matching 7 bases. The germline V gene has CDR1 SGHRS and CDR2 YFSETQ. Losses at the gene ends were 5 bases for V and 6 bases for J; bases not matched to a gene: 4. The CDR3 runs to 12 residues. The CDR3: CASSYTGDGYTF. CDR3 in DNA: TGCGCCAGCAGTTACACAGGGGATGGCTACACCTTC. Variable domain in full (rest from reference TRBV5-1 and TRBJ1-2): KAGVTQTPRYLIKTRGQQVTLSCSPISGHRSVSWYQQTPGQGLQFLFEYFSETQRNKGNFPGRFSGRQFSNSRSEMNVSTLELGDSALYLCASSYTGDGYTFGSGTRLTVV.

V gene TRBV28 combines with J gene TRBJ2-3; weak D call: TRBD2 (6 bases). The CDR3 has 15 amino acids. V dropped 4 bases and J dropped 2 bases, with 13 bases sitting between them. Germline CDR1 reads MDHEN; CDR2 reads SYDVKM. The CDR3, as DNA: TGTGCCAGCAGTTCCCCTAGCGCCCTCACAGATACGCAGTATTTT. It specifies CASSSPSALTDTQYF. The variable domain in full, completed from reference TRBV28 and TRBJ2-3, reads DVKVTQSSRYLVKRTGEKVFLECVQDMDHENMFWYRQDPGLGLRLIYFSYDVKMKEKGDIPEGYSVSREKKERFSLILESASTNQTSMYLCASSSPSALTDTQYFGPGTRLTVL.

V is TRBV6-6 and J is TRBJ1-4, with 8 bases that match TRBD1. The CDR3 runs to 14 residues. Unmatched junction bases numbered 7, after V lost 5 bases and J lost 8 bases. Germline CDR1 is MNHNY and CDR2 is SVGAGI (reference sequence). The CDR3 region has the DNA TGTGCCAGCAGTCCAGACAGGGGCTGGGAAAAACTGTTTTTT. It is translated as CASSPDRGWEKLFF.

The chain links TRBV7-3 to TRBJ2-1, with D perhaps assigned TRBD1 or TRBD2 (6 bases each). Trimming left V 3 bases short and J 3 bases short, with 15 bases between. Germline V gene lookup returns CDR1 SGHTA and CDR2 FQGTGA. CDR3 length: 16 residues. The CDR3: CASSFQGRTSYNEQFF. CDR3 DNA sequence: TGTGCCAGCAGCTTCCAGGGGAGGACAAGCTACAATGAGCAGTTCTTC.

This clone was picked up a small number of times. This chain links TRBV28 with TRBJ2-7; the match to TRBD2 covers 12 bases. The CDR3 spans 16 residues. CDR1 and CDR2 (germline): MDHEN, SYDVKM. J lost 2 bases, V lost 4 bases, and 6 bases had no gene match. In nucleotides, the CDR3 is TGTGCCAGCAGTTCACCCAGACTAGCGGGAGCCTACGAGCAGTACTTC. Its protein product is CASSSPRLAGAYEQYF.

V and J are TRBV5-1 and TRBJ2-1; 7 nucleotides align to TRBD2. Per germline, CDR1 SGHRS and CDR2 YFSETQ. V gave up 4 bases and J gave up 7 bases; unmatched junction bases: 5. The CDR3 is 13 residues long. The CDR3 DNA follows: TGCGCCAGCAGCCGGACTAGTCGTAATGAGCAGTTCTTC. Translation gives CASSRTSRNEQFF.

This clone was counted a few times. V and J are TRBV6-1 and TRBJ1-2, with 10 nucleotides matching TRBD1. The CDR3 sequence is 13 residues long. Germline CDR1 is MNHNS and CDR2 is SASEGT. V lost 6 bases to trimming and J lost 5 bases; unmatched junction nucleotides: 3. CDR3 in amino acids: CASRDRGTYGYTF. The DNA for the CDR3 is TGTGCCAGCAGGGACAGGGGGACGTATGGCTACACCTTC.

The CDR3 here is CATSRDYRLSGANVLTF. The CDR3 nucleotides are TGTGCCACCAGCAGAGATTACCGCCTTTCTGGGGCCAACGTCCTGACTTTC. The rearrangement uses TRBV15 and TRBJ2-6; D call uncertain. The CDR3 covers 17 residues. Trimming took 0 bases from V and 1 from J, leaving 10 bases between them. Germline values: CDR1 LNHNV, CDR2 YYDKDF (reference sequence).